A single sample is the source of the 17 T cell receptor beta chains below, sequenced in a study of identical twins (dated by TCRdb to 2016 to 2017). Libraries came from 5' RACE. Sequencing was carried out with an Illumina HiSeq 2000. Through fastp at Q25 and MiXCR, TCRdb rebuilt clones from the public reads, retaining in-frame beta chains. When rows share a CDR3 protein, they turn into one entry using the most common DNA and genes. For this sample the table gives 1.5 million to 2 million distinct CDR3 sequences, of which less than 40% were detected only once. The top ten clones comprise under 0.35% of the sample. The sequenced sample consisted of cord blood. The source of these receptors is a newborn girl in good health.

This clonotype was found once. The J gene is TRBJ1-1, the V gene TRBV5-6, with unresolved D. Trimming removed 0 bases at V and 11 bases at J, with 8 bases between. The CDR3 loop spans 11 amino acids. The germline V gene has CDR1 SGHDT and CDR2 YYEEEE. The CDR3: CASSLDGRAFF. CDR3 sequence (DNA): TGTGCCAGCAGCTTGGATGGGCGGGCTTTCTTT. Full variable domain (missing parts from reference TRBV5-6 and TRBJ1-1): DAGVTQSPTHLIKTRGQQVTLRCSPKSGHDTVSWYQQALGQGPQFIFQYYEEEERQRGNFPDRFSGHQFPNYSSELNVNALLLGDSALYLCASSLDGRAFFGQGTRLTVV.

This rearrangement joins TRBV30 to TRBJ2-7; 8 bases match TRBD1. The DNA end is more similar to TRBJ2-5, so the J call may be wrong. This CDR3 region has 12 residues. CDR1 is GTSNPN and CDR2 is SVGIG in the germline V gene (reference sequence). CDR3 sequence: CASLTGVETQYF. CDR3 nucleotide sequence: TGTGCCTCCTTGACAGGGGTCGAGACCCAGTACTTC.

The CDR3 here is CASSSRKLPGQGSYEQYF. The CDR3 coding sequence is TGTGCCAGCAGCTCAAGAAAATTGCCGGGACAGGGGTCCTACGAGCAGTACTTC. The chain is built from TRBV5-4 and TRBJ2-7; TRBD1 matches 10 bases. Germline assignment: CDR1 SGHNT and CDR2 YYREEE (reference sequence). V was clipped by 3 bases and J by 1 base; unmatched bases: 13. CDR3 length equals 18 residues.

J is TRBJ2-7 and V is TRBV5-1, with 8 nucleotides matching TRBD2. The CDR3 contains 14 residues. Germline assignment: CDR1 SGHRS and CDR2 YFSETQ. With 0 bases clipped from V and 3 bases from J, the junction kept 2 bases outside the gene matches. The CDR3 DNA follows: TGCGCCAGCAGCTTGGACGGGAGGGACTACGAGCAGTACTTC. It translates to CASSLDGRDYEQYF.

CDR3 region: CATSDPGLNTGELFF. CDR3 DNA: TGTGCCACCAGTGATCCCGGACTGAACACCGGGGAGCTGTTTTTT. The chain is built from TRBV24-1 and TRBJ2-2, with D possibly matching TRBD2 (5 bases). Trimming took off 3 bases at V and 1 base at J, with 8 bases between the two ends. The CDR3 loop spans 15 amino acids. CDR1 is KGHDR, CDR2 SFDVKD, per germline.

This clonotype was counted only a few times. The rearrangement links TRBV6-1 to TRBJ2-1; 11 nucleotides match TRBD1. The CDR3 spans 16 residues. CDR1 is MNHNS, CDR2 SASEGT, per germline. V shed 3 bases and J 5 bases; nucleotides not matched to a gene: 6. The DNA for the CDR3 is TGTGCCAGCAGTGATCGGGGGGACAGGGGGGACAATGAGCAGTTCTTC. Encoded protein: CASSDRGDRGDNEQFF.

The chain couples TRBV6-6 to TRBJ2-7, with 10 bases identical to TRBD2. With the DNA end fitting TRBJ2-5 better, the J assignment may be wrong. The germline V gene has CDR1 MNHNY and CDR2 SVGAGI (reference sequence). This CDR3 spans 16 amino acids. CDR3 DNA sequence: TGTGCCAGCAGTGGGAGAGCGGGGGGGCCGGAGGAGACCCAGTACTTC. It codes for CASSGRAGGPEETQYF.

V and J are TRBV28 and TRBJ2-3, with 8 bases matching TRBD1. The CDR3 runs 15 residues. CDR1 is MDHEN, CDR2 SYDVKM, per germline. V lost 6 bases, J lost 6 bases, and 11 bases stayed unmatched. The CDR3 loop reads CASRTDRAQWDTQYF. CDR3 nucleotides: TGTGCCAGCAGAACGGACAGGGCTCAGTGGGATACGCAGTATTTT.

This clonotype was seen only a few times. The CDR3 reads CASSRLLALSYEQYF. The CDR3 DNA is TGCGCCAGCAGCCGCCTGCTAGCGCTCTCTTACGAGCAGTACTTC. J is TRBJ2-7 and V is TRBV4-1; tentative D call: TRBD2 (6 bases). The germline gives CDR1 MGHRA, CDR2 YSYEKL. V lost 4 bases and J 4 bases, leaving 17 bases between the germline ends. CDR3 length equals 15 residues.

This clonotype showed up many times. This sequence joins TRBV5-1 and TRBJ2-1, with 8 bases aligning to TRBD2. The CDR3 length is 14 residues. Germline V gene data show CDR1 as SGHRS and CDR2 as YFSETQ. V trimming: 2 bases; J trimming: 6 bases; junction bases outside the gene matches: 4. The CDR3 bases are TGCGCCAGCAGCTTTCGCGGGACTAGCAATGAGCAGTTCTTC. Translated, it gives CASSFRGTSNEQFF. The variable domain in full, with the rest retrieved from reference TRBV5-1 and TRBJ2-1, is KAGVTQTPRYLIKTRGQQVTLSCSPISGHRSVSWYQQTPGQGLQFLFEYFSETQRNKGNFPGRFSGRQFSNSRSEMNVSTLELGDSALYLCASSFRGTSNEQFFGPGTRLTVL.

The table lists this clonotype with a few counts. The chain recombines TRBV19 with TRBJ2-7; D possibly uses TRBD1 or TRBD2 (5 bases each). There are 14 residues in the CDR3. V gave up 5 bases and J gave up 0 bases, with 11 bases separating them. CDR1 and CDR2 (germline): LNHDA, SQIVND (reference sequence). For the CDR3, the DNA is TGTGCCAGTAGTGCTTGGGACGGCTCCTACGAGCAGTACTTC. Its protein product is CASSAWDGSYEQYF. The entire variable domain, with the rest obtained from reference TRBV19 and TRBJ2-7, is as follows: DGGITQSPKYLFRKEGQNVTLSCEQNLNHDAMYWYRQDPGQGLRLIYYSQIVNDFQKGDIAEGYSVSREKKESFPLTVTSAQKNPTAFYLCASSAWDGSYEQYFGPGTRLTVT.

This clonotype has just a few counts. This sequence joins TRBV5-1 and TRBJ2-3; TRBD1 might be the D (6 bases). The CDR3 spans 13 residues. Germline V gene data show CDR1 as SGHRS and CDR2 as YFSETQ. V shed 4 bases and J shed 4 bases, with 10 bases lying between them. CDR3 in amino acids: CASSGDIPDTQYF. As DNA, the CDR3 is TGCGCCAGCAGCGGGGACATCCCAGATACGCAGTATTTT.

Details on this clonotype: This may be a read error: a much more frequent sequence differs by one nucleotide. The chain uses TRBV14 and TRBJ2-3; D call uncertain. This CDR3 comprises 15 residues. CDR1 is SGHDN, CDR2 FVKESK, per germline. The CDR3: CAGSHRTIFGDTQYF. In nucleotides, the CDR3 is TGTGCCGGCAGCCATAGGACCATCTTCGGAGATACGCAGTATTTT.

This clonotype was picked up many times. The V and J genes are TRBV24-1 and TRBJ2-7, with 9 bases fitting TRBD1. The CDR3 loop spans 16 amino acids. CDR1 KGHDR and CDR2 SFDVKD come from the germline V gene. J lost 5 bases, V lost 4 bases, and 11 bases had no gene match. The CDR3 DNA follows: TGTGCCACCAGTGACCCGTCCGGGACAGGGAAGAACGAGCAGTACTTC. It codes for CATSDPSGTGKNEQYF.

This rearrangement joins TRBV27 to TRBJ2-1, with 7 bases lining up with TRBD1. V lost 3 bases to trimming and J lost 6 bases; unmatched junction nucleotides: 8. The CDR3 runs 15 residues. CDR1 and CDR2 (germline): MNHEY, SMNVEV (reference sequence). The CDR3, as DNA: TGTGCCAGCAGTTTGGGGGCAGGGGGTATCAATGAGCAGTTCTTC. Translated: CASSLGAGGINEQFF.

The gene calls are TRBV7-2 and TRBJ1-1; D remains ambiguous. The length of the CDR3 is 13 residues. V lost 5 bases to trimming and J lost 1 base, with 8 bases between them. The germline gives CDR1 SGHTA, CDR2 FQGNSA. The CDR3 sequence is CASSARENTEAFF. CDR3 sequence (DNA): TGTGCCAGCAGCGCCCGGGAGAACACTGAAGCTTTCTTT.

This sequence joins TRBV3-1 and TRBJ1-2; D is perhaps TRBD1 (5 bases). V gave up 2 bases and J gave up 4 bases, with 14 bases separating them. This CDR3 has 15 amino acids. Looked up from germline, CDR1 is LGHDT and CDR2 is YNNKEL (reference sequence). The CDR3 loop reads CASSQRGGRGYGYTF. DNA for the CDR3: TGTGCCAGCAGCCAACGGGGAGGGAGGGGCTATGGCTACACCTTC.